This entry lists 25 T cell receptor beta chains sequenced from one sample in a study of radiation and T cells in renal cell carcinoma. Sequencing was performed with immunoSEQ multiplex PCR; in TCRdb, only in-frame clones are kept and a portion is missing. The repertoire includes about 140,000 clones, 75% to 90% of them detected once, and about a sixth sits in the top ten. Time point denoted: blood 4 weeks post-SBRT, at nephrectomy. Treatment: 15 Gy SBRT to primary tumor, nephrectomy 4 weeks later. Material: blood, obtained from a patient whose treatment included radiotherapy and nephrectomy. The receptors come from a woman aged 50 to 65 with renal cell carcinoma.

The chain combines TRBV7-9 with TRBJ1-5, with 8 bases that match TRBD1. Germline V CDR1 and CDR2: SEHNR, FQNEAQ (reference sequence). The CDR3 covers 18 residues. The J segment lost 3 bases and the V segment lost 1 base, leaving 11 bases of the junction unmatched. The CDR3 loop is CASSLGVNTGGLNQPQHF. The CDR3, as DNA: TGTGCCAGCAGCTTAGGAGTTAACACAGGGGGACTCAATCAGCCCCAGCATTTT.

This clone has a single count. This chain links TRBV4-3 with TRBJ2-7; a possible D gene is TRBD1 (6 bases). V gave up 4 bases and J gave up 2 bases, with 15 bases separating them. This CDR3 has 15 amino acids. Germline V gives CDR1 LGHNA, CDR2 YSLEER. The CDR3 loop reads CASSLSRQETYEQYF. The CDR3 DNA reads TGCGCCAGCAGCCTATCTCGACAGGAGACCTACGAGCAGTACTTC.

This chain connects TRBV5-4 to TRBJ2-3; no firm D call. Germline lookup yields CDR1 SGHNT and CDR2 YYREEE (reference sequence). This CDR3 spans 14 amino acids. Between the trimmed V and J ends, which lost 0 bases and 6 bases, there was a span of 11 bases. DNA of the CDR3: TGTGCCAGCAGCTTGGTAACTGTGACGGATACGCAGTATTTT. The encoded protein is CASSLVTVTDTQYF.

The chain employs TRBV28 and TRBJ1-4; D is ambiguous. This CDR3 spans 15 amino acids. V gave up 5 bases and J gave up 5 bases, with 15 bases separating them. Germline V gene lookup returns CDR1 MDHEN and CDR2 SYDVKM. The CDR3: CASSPSRDRNEKLFF. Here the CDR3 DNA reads TGTGCCAGCAGTCCTTCGAGGGATCGAAATGAAAAACTGTTTTTT.

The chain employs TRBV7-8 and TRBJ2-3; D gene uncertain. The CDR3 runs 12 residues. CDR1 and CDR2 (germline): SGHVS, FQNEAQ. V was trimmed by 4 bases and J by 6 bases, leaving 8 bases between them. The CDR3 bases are TGTGCCAGCAGCTCCCGGGCGGATACGCAGTATTTT. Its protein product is CASSSRADTQYF.

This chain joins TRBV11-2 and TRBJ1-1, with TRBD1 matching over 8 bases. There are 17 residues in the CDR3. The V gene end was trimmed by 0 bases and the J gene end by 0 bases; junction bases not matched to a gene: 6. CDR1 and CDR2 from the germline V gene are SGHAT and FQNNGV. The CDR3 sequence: CASSLEGQGALNTEAFF. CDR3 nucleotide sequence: TGTGCCAGCAGCTTAGAGGGTCAGGGGGCTTTGAACACTGAAGCTTTCTTT.

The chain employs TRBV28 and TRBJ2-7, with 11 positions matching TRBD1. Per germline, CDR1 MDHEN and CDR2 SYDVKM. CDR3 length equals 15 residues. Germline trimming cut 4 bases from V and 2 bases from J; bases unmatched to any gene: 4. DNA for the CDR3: TGTGCCAGCAGTTACCCGGGACAGGGGGCCTACGAGCAGTACTTC. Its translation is CASSYPGQGAYEQYF.

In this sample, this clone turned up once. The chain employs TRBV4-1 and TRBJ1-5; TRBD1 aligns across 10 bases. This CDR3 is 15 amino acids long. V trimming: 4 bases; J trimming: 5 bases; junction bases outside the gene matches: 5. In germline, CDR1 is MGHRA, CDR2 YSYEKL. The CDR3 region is CASSRVGQGDQPQHF. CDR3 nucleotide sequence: TGCGCCAGCAGCCGAGTTGGACAGGGGGATCAGCCCCAGCATTTT.

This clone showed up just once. The CDR3 DNA reads TGTGCCAGCAGCCGTGGGGGGACAGCTCGAACCGGGGAGCTGTTTTTT. It codes for CASSRGGTARTGELFF. V usage is TRBV5-6 and J usage is TRBJ2-2, with D possibly TRBD1 on 7 matching bases. CDR1 and CDR2 from the germline V gene are SGHDT and YYEEEE. V shed 4 bases and J shed 5 bases, with 18 bases lying between them. The CDR3 extends over 16 amino acids. Complete variable domain (other parts from reference TRBV5-6 and TRBJ2-2): DAGVTQSPTHLIKTRGQQVTLRCSPKSGHDTVSWYQQALGQGPQFIFQYYEEEERQRGNFPDRFSGHQFPNYSSELNVNALLLGDSALYLCASSRGGTARTGELFFGEGSRLTVL.

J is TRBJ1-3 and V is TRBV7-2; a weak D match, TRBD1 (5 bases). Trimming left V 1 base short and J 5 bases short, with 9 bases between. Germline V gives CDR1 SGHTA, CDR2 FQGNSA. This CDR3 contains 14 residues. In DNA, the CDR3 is TGTGCCAGCAGCTTAGAGGGACTGAGAAACACCATATATTTT. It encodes CASSLEGLRNTIYF.

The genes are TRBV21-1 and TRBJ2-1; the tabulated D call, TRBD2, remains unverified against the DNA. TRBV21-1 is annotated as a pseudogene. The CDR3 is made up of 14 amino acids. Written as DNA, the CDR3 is TGTGCCAGCAGCAAAGTCGGGAGGCAAAATGAGCAGTTCTTC. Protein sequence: CASSKVGRQNEQFF.

CDR3 DNA sequence: TGTGCCTGGAGTGGTTCTAGCGGGGGGCCTTACAATGAGCAGTTCTTC. Amino acids: CAWSGSSGGPYNEQFF. The rearrangement links TRBV30 to TRBJ2-1, with 11 bases identical to TRBD2. Trimming took 1 base from V and 4 from J; bases not matched to a gene: 6. The germline CDR1 and CDR2 sequences are GTSNPN and SVGIG (reference sequence). There are 16 residues in the CDR3.

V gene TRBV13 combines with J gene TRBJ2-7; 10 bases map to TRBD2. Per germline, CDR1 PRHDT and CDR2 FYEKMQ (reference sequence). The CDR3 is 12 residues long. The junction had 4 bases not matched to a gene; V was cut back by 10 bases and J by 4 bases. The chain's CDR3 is CATSSGSYEQYF. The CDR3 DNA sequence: TGTGCCACGTCTAGCGGGAGTTACGAGCAGTACTTC.

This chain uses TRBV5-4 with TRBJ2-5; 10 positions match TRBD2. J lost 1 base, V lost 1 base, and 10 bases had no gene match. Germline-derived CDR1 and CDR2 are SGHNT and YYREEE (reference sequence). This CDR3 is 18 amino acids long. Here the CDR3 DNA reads TGTGCCAGCAGCTTGTCCCTAGCGGGAGCCGGGGGCCAAGAGACCCAGTACTTC. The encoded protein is CASSLSLAGAGGQETQYF.

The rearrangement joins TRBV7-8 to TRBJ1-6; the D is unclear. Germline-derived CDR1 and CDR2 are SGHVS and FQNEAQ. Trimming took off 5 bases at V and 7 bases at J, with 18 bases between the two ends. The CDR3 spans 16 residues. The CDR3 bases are TGTGCCAGCAGCCCCCCGGAGTTGCGGAACAATTCACCCCTCCACTTT. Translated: CASSPPELRNNSPLHF.

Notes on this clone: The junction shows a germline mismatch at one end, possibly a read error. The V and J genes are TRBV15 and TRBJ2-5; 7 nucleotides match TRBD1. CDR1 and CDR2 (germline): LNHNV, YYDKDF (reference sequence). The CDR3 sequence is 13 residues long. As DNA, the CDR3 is TGTGCCACAAGCAAGGGACAGCAAGAGACCCAGTACTTC. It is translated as CATSKGQQETQYF.

The CDR3 loop is CASSIVAGNTEAFF. In DNA, the CDR3 is TGTGCCAGTAGTATAGTGGCAGGGAACACTGAAGCTTTCTTT. The chain couples TRBV19 to TRBJ1-1; D is unresolved. Trimming stripped 1 base from V and 1 base from J, with 7 bases between. The CDR3 is 14 amino acids. The germline gives CDR1 LNHDA, CDR2 SQIVND (reference sequence).

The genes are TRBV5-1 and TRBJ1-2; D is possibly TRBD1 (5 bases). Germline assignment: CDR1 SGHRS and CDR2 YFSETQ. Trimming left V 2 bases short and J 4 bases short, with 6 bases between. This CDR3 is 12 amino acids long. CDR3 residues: CASSLDSYGYTF. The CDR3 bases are TGCGCCAGCAGCTTAGACAGCTATGGCTACACCTTC. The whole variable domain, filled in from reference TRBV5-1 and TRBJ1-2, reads KAGVTQTPRYLIKTRGQQVTLSCSPISGHRSVSWYQQTPGQGLQFLFEYFSETQRNKGNFPGRFSGRQFSNSRSEMNVSTLELGDSALYLCASSLDSYGYTFGSGTRLTVV.

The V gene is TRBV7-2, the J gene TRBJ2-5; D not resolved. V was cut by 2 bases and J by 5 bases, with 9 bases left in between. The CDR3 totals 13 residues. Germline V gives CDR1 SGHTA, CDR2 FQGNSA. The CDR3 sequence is CASSLSVGETQYF. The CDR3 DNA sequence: TGTGCCAGCAGCTTATCTGTGGGGGAGACCCAGTACTTC.

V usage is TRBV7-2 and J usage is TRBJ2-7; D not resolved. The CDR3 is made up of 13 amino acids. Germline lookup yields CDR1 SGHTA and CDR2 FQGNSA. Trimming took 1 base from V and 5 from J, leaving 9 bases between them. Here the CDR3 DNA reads TGTGCCAGCAGCTTAGGTCCCAGCCACGAGCAGTACTTC. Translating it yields CASSLGPSHEQYF.

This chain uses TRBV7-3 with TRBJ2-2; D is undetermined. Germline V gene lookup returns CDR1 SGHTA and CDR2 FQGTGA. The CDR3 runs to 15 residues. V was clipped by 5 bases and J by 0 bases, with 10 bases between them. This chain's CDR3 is CASSQQVTNTGELFF. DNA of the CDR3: TGTGCCAGCAGCCAACAAGTGACGAACACCGGGGAGCTGTTTTTT.

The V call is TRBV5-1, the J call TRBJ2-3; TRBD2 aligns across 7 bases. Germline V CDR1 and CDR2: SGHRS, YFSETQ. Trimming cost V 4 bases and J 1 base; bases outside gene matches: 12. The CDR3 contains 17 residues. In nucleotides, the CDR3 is TGCGCCAGCAGCCCCGGCGGGACTACCGAGGGCACAGATACGCAGTATTTT. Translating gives CASSPGGTTEGTDTQYF.

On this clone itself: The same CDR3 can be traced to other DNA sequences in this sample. The CDR3 protein is CASSLQGMNTEAFF. CDR3 nucleotide sequence: TGTGCCAGCAGCTTACAGGGCATGAACACTGAAGCTTTCTTT. This chain links TRBV7-2 with TRBJ1-1; D may be TRBD1 (5 bases). Germline CDR1 SGHTA, CDR2 FQGNSA. CDR3 length: 14 residues. V was shortened by 2 bases and J by 0 bases, with 7 bases between the two germline ends.

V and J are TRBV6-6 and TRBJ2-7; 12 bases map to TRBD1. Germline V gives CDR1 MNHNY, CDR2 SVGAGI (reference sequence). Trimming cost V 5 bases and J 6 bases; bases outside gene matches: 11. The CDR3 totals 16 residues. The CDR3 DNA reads TGTGCCAGCAGTCCGCCTAACCCGGGACAGGGGGCCGAGCAGTACTTC. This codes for CASSPPNPGQGAEQYF.

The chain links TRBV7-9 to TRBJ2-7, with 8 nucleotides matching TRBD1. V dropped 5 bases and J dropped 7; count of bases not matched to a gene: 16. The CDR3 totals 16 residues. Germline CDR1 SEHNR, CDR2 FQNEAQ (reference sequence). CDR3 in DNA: TGTGCCAGCAGCACTGCCGGGACAGGACAACTTTGGGAGCAGTACTTC. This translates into CASSTAGTGQLWEQYF. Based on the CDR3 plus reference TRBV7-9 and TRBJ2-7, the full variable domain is DTGVSQNPRHKITKRGQNVTFRCDPISEHNRLYWYRQTLGQGPEFLTYFQNEAQLEKSRLLSDRFSAERPKGSFSTLEIQRTEQGDSAMYLCASSTAGTGQLWEQYFGPGTRLTVT.